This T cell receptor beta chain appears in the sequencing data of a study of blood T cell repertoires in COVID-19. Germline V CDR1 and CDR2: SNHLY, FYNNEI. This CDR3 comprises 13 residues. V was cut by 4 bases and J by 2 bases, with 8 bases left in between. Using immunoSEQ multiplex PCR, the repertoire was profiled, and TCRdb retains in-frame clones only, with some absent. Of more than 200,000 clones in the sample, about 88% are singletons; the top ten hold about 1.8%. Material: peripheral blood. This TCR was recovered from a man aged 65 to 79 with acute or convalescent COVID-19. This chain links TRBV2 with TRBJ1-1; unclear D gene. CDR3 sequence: CASSVQVNTEAFF. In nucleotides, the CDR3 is TGTGCCAGCAGTGTTCAGGTCAACACTGAAGCTTTCTTT.